This TCR beta chain is from a study of shared clonotypes between healthy human individuals. The CDR3 contains 20 residues. V shed 0 bases and J 3 bases; nucleotides not matched to a gene: 17. Germline lookup yields CDR1 SGHVS and CDR2 FQNEAQ. Sequencing used immunoSEQ multiplex PCR; TCRdb keeps in-frame clones, though not all of them. The top ten hold about 34% of the sample, which has some 700,000 clones, roughly 87% seen once. This TCR was recovered from a man between 18 and 29 years old in good health. Some clones in this sample may be carry-over from other donors' samples. The chain has TRBV7-8 and TRBJ2-1; 7 bases line up with TRBD2. Specimen: memory CD8+ T cells from PBMCs. Subset in this sample: CD45RO+ cells pooled with CCR7-negative TemRA cells. CDR3 nucleotides: TGTGCCAGCAGCTTAGCGTGGGGGGGACTGCCTACCACGGGCTACAATGAGCAGTTCTTC. The encoded protein is CASSLAWGGLPTTGYNEQFF.